Each of the 2 T cell receptor beta chains below was sequenced from the same sample in a study of shared clonotypes between healthy human individuals. The assay was immunoSEQ multiplex PCR, and TCRdb's table has in-frame clones only and misses some. The data contain around 1.4 million clones, just under 99% of them singletons. Sequencing was performed on naive CD4+ T cells sorted from blood. Subset given: CD45RA+ positively selected. The receptor set was obtained from a man younger than 45 in good health.

The V and J genes are TRBV4-1 and TRBJ1-3, with a tentative D call TRBD1 (5 bases). The V gene lost 1 base and the J gene lost 0 bases, with 13 bases spanning the gap. Germline CDR1 is MGHRA and CDR2 is YSYEKL. CDR3 length: 17 residues. For the CDR3, the DNA is TGCGCCAGCAGCCAAGGGGGAGGGGCCCACTCTGGAAACACCATATATTTT. Protein: CASSQGGGAHSGNTIYF.

The CDR3 DNA is TGTGCCAGCAGCCAAGGACAGTACTCAGATACGCAGTATTTT. Its protein product is CASSQGQYSDTQYF. The chain is built from TRBV14 and TRBJ2-3; D may be TRBD1 (5 bases). CDR3 length: 14 residues. Germline V gene data show CDR1 as SGHDN and CDR2 as FVKESK. The germline V and J ends were trimmed by 1 base and 4 bases, with 9 bases remaining between them.